The 26 T cell receptor beta chains reported below all come from one sample, sequenced in a study of T cells after yellow fever vaccination. TCRdb redid the calling of the 5' RACE reads with MiXCR, one entry per CDR3 protein. This sample carries about 580,000 distinct CDR3 sequences, less than 20% of them seen once, and the ten largest clones take 17%. The material was PBMCs, obtained 5 to 6 days after the first yellow fever vaccination. These receptor sequences come from a man between 18 and 35 years old who received the YFV17D yellow fever vaccine.

V gene TRBV4-2 combines with J gene TRBJ2-3; D ambiguous. CDR1 and CDR2 (germline): LGHNA, YNFKEQ. V was pared by 4 bases and J by 2 bases, with 16 bases between. The CDR3 loop spans 16 amino acids. This CDR3 reads CASSRSAADPTDTQYF. The CDR3 nucleotides read TGTGCCAGCAGCCGTTCTGCGGCAGACCCCACAGATACGCAGTATTTT.

Remarks on this clonotype: Given a much more abundant clone one base away, this may be a read error. The J gene is TRBJ1-2, the V gene TRBV6-5, with D perhaps matching TRBD1 (5 bases). V lost 5 bases to trimming and J lost 2 bases, with 6 bases between them. The CDR3 runs to 12 residues. Per germline, CDR1 MNHEY and CDR2 SVGAGI. The chain's CDR3 is CASSGDNYGYTF. The CDR3 coding sequence is TGTGCCAGCAGTGGGGACAACTATGGCTACACCTTC.

The table lists this clonotype with a few counts. The V call is TRBV6-1, the J call TRBJ1-1; a weak D match, TRBD1 (6 bases). Germline lookup yields CDR1 MNHNS and CDR2 SASEGT. CDR3 size: 18 residues. Trimming took off 7 bases at V and 1 base at J, with 25 bases between the two ends. The CDR3 reads CASIPLGGGREPNTEAFF. In DNA form, the CDR3 reads TGTGCCAGCATACCCCTGGGGGGGGGCCGAGAACCGAACACTGAAGCTTTCTTT.

In this sample, this clonotype turned up many times. V is TRBV6-2 or TRBV6-3 and J is TRBJ2-5; TRBD2 agrees at 10 bases. The CDR3 length is 16 residues. After removal of 4 bases from V and 5 bases from J, the junction contained 10 bases not matched to a gene. The germline V gene encodes CDR1 MNHEY and CDR2 SVGEGT. Here the CDR3 DNA reads TGTGCCAGCAGTTTTGGACTAGCGGCGTACATGGAGACCCAGTACTTC. It encodes CASSFGLAAYMETQYF.

The gene calls are TRBV7-9 and TRBJ2-1; TRBD1 matches 9 bases. The trim removed 4 bases at V and 7 bases at J, leaving 8 bases unmatched. The germline gives CDR1 SEHNR, CDR2 FQNEAQ (reference sequence). The CDR3 length is 15 residues. Here the CDR3 reads CASSYYEDRGNEQFF. The CDR3 nucleotides read TGTGCCAGCAGCTACTATGAGGACAGGGGAAATGAGCAGTTCTTC.

This clonotype came up a few times. V gene TRBV12-3 or TRBV12-4 combines with J gene TRBJ1-3, with D unclear. The CDR3 has 14 amino acids. Trimming took off 5 bases at V and 6 bases at J, with 14 bases between the two ends. The CDR3 DNA is TGTGCCAGCAGTGCGATGGGCCAAGTAAACACCATATATTTT. Amino acids: CASSAMGQVNTIYF.

V usage is TRBV3-1 and J usage is TRBJ2-7; 8 nucleotides align to TRBD2. The J segment lost 3 bases and the V segment lost 8 bases, leaving 12 bases of the junction unmatched. The CDR3 contains 15 residues. Germline CDR1 LGHDT, CDR2 YNNKEL (reference sequence). The CDR3 region has the DNA TGTGCCAGCGTCGGTCAGCGGGGGCCTTTCTACGAGCAGTACTTC. Protein: CASVGQRGPFYEQYF.

This clonotype was detected only a few times. The chain links TRBV4-1 to TRBJ1-1; D gene ambiguous. The germline V gene has CDR1 MGHRA and CDR2 YSYEKL. This CDR3 has 14 amino acids. V dropped 0 bases and J dropped 3 bases, with 8 bases sitting between them. CDR3 protein: CASSQERTDTEAFF. In nucleotides, the CDR3 is TGCGCCAGCAGCCAAGAACGGACGGACACTGAAGCTTTCTTT.

The chain couples TRBV20-1 to TRBJ1-6; the D gene is possibly TRBD1 (6 bases). CDR3 length: 16 residues. Trimming removed 0 bases at V and 8 bases at J, with 17 bases between. Germline CDR1 DFQATT, CDR2 SNEGSKA (reference sequence). The CDR3 sequence: CSARDPAGGLDSPLHF. CDR3 nucleotide sequence: TGCAGTGCTAGAGATCCAGCCGGGGGCCTCGATTCACCCCTCCACTTT.

This sequence joins TRBV7-2 and TRBJ2-1; TRBD2 matches 10 bases. Germline V gene lookup returns CDR1 SGHTA and CDR2 FQGNSA. The V gene end was trimmed by 4 bases and the J gene end by 9 bases; junction bases not matched to a gene: 6. CDR3 length: 14 residues. In DNA form, the CDR3 reads TGTGCCAGCAGCTCTACAAGCGGGGGGGTTGAGCAGTTCTTC. The encoded protein is CASSSTSGGVEQFF.

V is TRBV10-3 and J is TRBJ1-1; D gene uncertain. Germline V gene data show CDR1 as ENHRY and CDR2 as SYGVKD. Trimming stripped 6 bases from V and 1 base from J, with 9 bases between. The CDR3 consists of 13 residues. CDR3 region: CAIRNNGNTEAFF. The CDR3 bases are TGTGCCATCAGAAACAACGGGAACACTGAAGCTTTCTTT.

This clonotype has only a few counts. V and J are TRBV4-2 and TRBJ1-6; 10 bases fit TRBD1. This CDR3 spans 18 amino acids. The V gene's germline CDR1 is LGHNA and CDR2 YNFKEQ. The junction had 9 bases not matched to a gene; V was cut back by 2 bases and J by 5 bases. CDR3 region: CASSQTAGTGANNSPLHF. CDR3 nucleotides: TGTGCCAGCAGCCAAACGGCCGGGACAGGGGCCAATAATTCACCCCTCCACTTT.

The CDR3, as DNA: TGTGCCATCAGAGGACAGAGCTCCTATAATTCACCCCTCCACTTT. Its protein product is CAIRGQSSYNSPLHF. The chain employs TRBV10-3 and TRBJ1-6, with D tentatively TRBD1 (6 bases). V lost 6 bases to trimming and J lost 0 bases, with 9 bases between them. The CDR3 totals 15 residues. Germline V gene data show CDR1 as ENHRY and CDR2 as SYGVKD.

V gene TRBV20-1 combines with J gene TRBJ1-4; the D is unclear. Germline V lookup: CDR1 DFQATT, CDR2 SNEGSKA (reference sequence). Trimming removed 3 bases at V and 3 bases at J, with 14 bases between. This CDR3 region has 15 residues. CDR3 loop: CSASLSGPPNEKLFF. CDR3 nucleotide sequence: TGCAGTGCTAGCCTTTCGGGTCCTCCTAATGAAAAACTGTTTTTT.

This clonotype was observed a handful of times. Here the CDR3 reads CSARGRTVYEQYF. For the CDR3, the DNA is TGCAGTGCTAGGGGACGGACAGTCTACGAGCAGTACTTC. V and J are TRBV20-1 and TRBJ2-7; maybe TRBD1 (6 bases). Germline CDR1 reads DFQATT; CDR2 reads SNEGSKA (reference sequence). CDR3 length equals 13 residues. V lost 3 bases and J lost 3, with 12 bases in between.

This clonotype was seen only a few times. The chain links TRBV7-8 to TRBJ1-5, with a tentative D call TRBD1 (6 bases). This CDR3 contains 16 residues. The V gene's germline CDR1 is SGHVS and CDR2 FQNEAQ. Trimming removed 4 bases at V and 3 bases at J, with 16 bases between. The CDR3 region has the DNA TGTGCCAGCAGCTGGACGGGGGGGCATCTCAATCAGCCCCAGCATTTT. Its translation is CASSWTGGHLNQPQHF.

This clonotype was seen a handful of times. This chain links TRBV5-1 with TRBJ1-5, with D possibly being TRBD1 (5 bases). Germline V CDR1 and CDR2: SGHRS, YFSETQ. CDR3 length: 15 residues. The V end lost 4 bases, the J end lost 4 bases, and 15 bases lay between the germline ends. The CDR3 nucleotides read TGCGCCAGCAGCCCCGGGACCGATGTTAATCAGCCCCAGCATTTT. It codes for CASSPGTDVNQPQHF.

This clonotype appeared a few times. The V call is TRBV13, the J call TRBJ2-1; 10 nucleotides match TRBD1. J lost 10 bases, V lost 3 bases, and 15 bases had no gene match. Germline lookup yields CDR1 PRHDT and CDR2 FYEKMQ (reference sequence). The length of the CDR3 is 17 residues. Written as DNA, the CDR3 is TGTGCCAGCAGCTTCCCCGGGACAGGGGTTCCCTTTTGGGAGCAGTTCTTC. It yields the protein CASSFPGTGVPFWEQFF. The whole variable domain, filled in from reference TRBV13 and TRBJ2-1, reads AAGVIQSPRHLIKEKRETATLKCYPIPRHDTVYWYQQGPGQDPQFLISFYEKMQSDKGSIPDRFSAQQFSDYHSELNMSSLELGDSALYFCASSFPGTGVPFWEQFFGPGTRLTVL.

The V call is TRBV11-2, the J call TRBJ2-2; D is perhaps TRBD2 (5 bases). The germline V and J ends were trimmed by 5 bases and 6 bases, with 13 bases remaining between them. This CDR3 comprises 14 residues. Germline CDR1 is SGHAT and CDR2 is FQNNGV. Written as DNA, the CDR3 is TGTGCCAGCAGCCCGACTAACCCTGCCGGGGAGCTGTTTTTT. Amino acids: CASSPTNPAGELFF. Variable domain in full (rest from reference TRBV11-2 and TRBJ2-2): EAGVAQSPRYKIIEKRQSVAFWCNPISGHATLYWYQQILGQGPKLLIQFQNNGVVDDSQLPKDRFSAERLKGVDSTLKIQPAKLEDSAVYLCASSPTNPAGELFFGEGSRLTVL.

The chain uses TRBV19 and TRBJ1-4; the D is unclear. V was cut by 7 bases and J by 8 bases, with 20 bases left in between. The CDR3 covers 15 residues. Germline V gives CDR1 LNHDA, CDR2 SQIVND (reference sequence). The CDR3: CASNLRGSQWEKLFF. Here the CDR3 DNA reads TGTGCCAGTAACCTCCGCGGGTCTCAATGGGAAAAACTGTTTTTT.

This clonotype was seen a handful of times. The chain combines TRBV12-3 or TRBV12-4 with TRBJ2-1, with 10 nucleotides matching TRBD2. V dropped 3 bases and J dropped 2; count of bases not matched to a gene: 4. The CDR3 sequence is 16 residues long. The CDR3: CASSFGSGGAYNEQFF. The CDR3 coding sequence is TGTGCCAGCAGTTTCGGAAGCGGGGGGGCCTACAATGAGCAGTTCTTC.

This clonotype turned up a few times. The chain links TRBV6-2 or TRBV6-3 to TRBJ2-5; 9 bases line up with TRBD2. CDR1 is MNHEY, CDR2 SVGEGT, per germline. The V segment lost 2 bases and the J segment 4 bases; nucleotides outside the gene matches: 8. The CDR3 loop spans 16 amino acids. CDR3 coding DNA: TGTGCCAGCAGTTACGGAGTAGCGGGGGCGGGAGAGACCCAGTACTTC. It specifies CASSYGVAGAGETQYF.

This clonotype was found a few times. V usage is TRBV25-1 and J usage is TRBJ2-1; no reliable D call. Germline-derived CDR1 and CDR2 are MGHDK and SYGVNS. The CDR3 totals 12 residues. V was shortened by 6 bases and J by 8 bases, with 11 bases between the two germline ends. The CDR3 DNA is TGTGCCAGCAGGGGCGACTGGGATGAGCAGTTCTTC. Amino acids: CASRGDWDEQFF. Using reference TRBV25-1 and TRBJ2-1 for the parts outside the CDR3, the full variable domain is EADIYQTPRYLVIGTGKKITLECSQTMGHDKMYWYQQDPGMELHLIHYSYGVNSTEKGDLSSESTVSRIRTEHFPLTLESARPSHTSQYLCASRGDWDEQFFGPGTRLTVL.

A few counts support this clonotype. The chain employs TRBV6-6 and TRBJ2-1; D unclear. Trimming stripped 2 bases from V and 5 bases from J, with 4 bases between. The CDR3 totals 12 residues. Germline-derived CDR1 and CDR2 are MNHNY and SVGAGI (reference sequence). The CDR3 DNA reads TGTGCCAGCAGTTACGAGGACAATGAGCAGTTCTTC. Its translation: CASSYEDNEQFF.

This chain uses TRBV7-2 with TRBJ1-3, with TRBD1 as a possible D gene (5 bases). The length of the CDR3 is 16 residues. Trimming cost V 1 base and J 0 bases, with 10 bases left between them. Germline lookup yields CDR1 SGHTA and CDR2 FQGNSA. The CDR3 here is CASSLVGARSGNTIYF. The CDR3 DNA reads TGTGCCAGCAGCTTAGTAGGGGCACGCTCTGGAAACACCATATATTTT.

This clonotype was counted only a few times. V usage is TRBV25-1 and J usage is TRBJ2-7; 8 nucleotides align to TRBD1. The length of the CDR3 is 16 residues. Germline V gives CDR1 MGHDK, CDR2 SYGVNS. After removal of 4 bases from V and 9 bases from J, the junction contained 17 bases not matched to a gene. CDR3 coding DNA: TGTGCCAGCAGTGTAAGGGGCGGGACAGGCGGTTTAAGGCAGTACTTC. It translates to CASSVRGGTGGLRQYF.